The 5 T cell receptor beta chains below all came from one sample that was sequenced in a study of CD4 and CD8 cells across lung adenocarcinoma regions. TCRdb re-called the PCR reads with MiXCR, one entry per CDR3 protein. The repertoire holds approximately 24,000 distinct CDR3 sequences, with almost 50% as singletons. The sequenced sample was CD8+ T cells from the center of a lung tumor. The source is a male donor with lung adenocarcinoma. The CD4 and CD8 labels of this study may be unreliable.

The CDR3 DNA reads as TGTGCCTGGGCCTTACCGTTAACAGATACGCAGTATTTT. Amino acids: CAWALPLTDTQYF. This chain uses TRBV30 with TRBJ2-3, with D uncertain. There are 13 residues in the CDR3. V gave up 5 bases and J gave up 3 bases, with 12 bases separating them. Germline values: CDR1 GTSNPN, CDR2 SVGIG (reference sequence). The full variable domain, rest sourced from reference TRBV30 and TRBJ2-3, is SQTIHQWPATLVQPVGSPLSLECTVEGTSNPNLYWYRQAAGRGLQLLFYSVGIGQISSEVPQNLSASRPQDRQFILSSKKLLLSDSGFYLCAWALPLTDTQYFGPGTRLTVL.

This clonotype was seen more than once but under ten times. The CDR3 nucleotides read TGTGCCAGCAGCTTTAAAAGTCTAGATAGCGTCAACTCCTACAATGAGCAGTTCTTC. Protein: CASSFKSLDSVNSYNEQFF. V usage is TRBV7-2 and J usage is TRBJ2-1, with D possibly being TRBD2 (5 bases). The CDR3 has 19 residues. Trimming took 3 bases from V and 0 from J, leaving 21 bases between them. Germline lookup yields CDR1 SGHTA and CDR2 FQGNSA.

The rearrangement uses TRBV6-1 and TRBJ2-3, with D perhaps matching TRBD2 (7 bases). V dropped 8 bases and J dropped 9 bases, with 27 bases sitting between them. CDR3 length: 16 amino acids. Germline-derived CDR1 and CDR2 are MNHNS and SASEGT. The CDR3 sequence is CASAGDGGSSQETQYF. CDR3 bases: TGTGCCAGCGCGGGGGACGGGGGCAGTAGCCAAGAGACGCAGTATTTT.

Details on this clonotype: Relative to the germline gene, one junction end is altered; a read error may explain this. The V call is TRBV10-3, the J call TRBJ2-4; D gene unclear. CDR3 size: 13 residues. Germline CDR1 ENHRY, CDR2 SYGVKD. The CDR3: CAMGRSAKNIQYF. The CDR3 nucleotides read TGCGCCATGGGCCGGTCAGCCAAAAACATTCAGTACTTC.

The V and J genes are TRBV7-2 and TRBJ2-2; D is ambiguous. This CDR3 has 15 amino acids. V shed 1 base and J shed 1 base, with 7 bases lying between them. The germline gives CDR1 SGHTA, CDR2 FQGNSA. CDR3 DNA sequence: TGTGCCAGCAGCTTAGATCGCAGGAACACCGGGGAGCTGTTTTTT. Its protein product is CASSLDRRNTGELFF.